This TCR beta chain was documented in a study of response to subunit inactivated influenza vaccine. Trimming took 3 bases from V and 2 from J, leaving 16 bases between them. The CDR3 loop spans 16 amino acids. In TCRdb, the RT-PCR reads were re-called with MiXCR into one record per CDR3 protein. This table has about 570,000 distinct CDR3 sequences, approximately 10% appearing once. This sample was also put to use in a study of T cells expressing NK-cell markers. That study adds: cDNA encoding TCR beta was synthesized via 5'RACE template switching incorporating UMIs. Seven of eight sequenced donors tested HCMV-seropositive; one tested seronegative. The share of CD8+ T cells held by dominant NKG2C+ clonotypes was 1.0-7.0% in over 5 donors.

This sample comprised PBMCs from blood, obtained on the day of vaccination. The clonotype originates from a man in his forties or fifties who received an inactivated influenza vaccine. The chain links TRBV12-3 or TRBV12-4 to TRBJ1-2; no clear D. Written as DNA, the CDR3 is TGTGCCAGCAGTTTTGGGCCGGGAGGTGAAAACTATGGCTACACCTTC. Protein sequence: CASSFGPGGENYGYTF.